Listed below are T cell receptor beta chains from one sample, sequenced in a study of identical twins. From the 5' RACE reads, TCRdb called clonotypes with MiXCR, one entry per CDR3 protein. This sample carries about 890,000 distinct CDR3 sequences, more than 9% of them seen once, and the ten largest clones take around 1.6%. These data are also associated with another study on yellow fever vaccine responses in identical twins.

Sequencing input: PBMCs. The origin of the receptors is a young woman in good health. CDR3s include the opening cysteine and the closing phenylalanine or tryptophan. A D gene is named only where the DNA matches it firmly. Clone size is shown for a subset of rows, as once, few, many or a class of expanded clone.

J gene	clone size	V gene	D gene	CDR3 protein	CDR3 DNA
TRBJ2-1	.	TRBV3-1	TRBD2	CASSQDRLAGGGNEQFF	TGTGCCAGCAGCCAAGATCGGTTAGCGGGGGGGGGCAATGAGCAGTTCTTC
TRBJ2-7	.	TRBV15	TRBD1	CATSRDPGQTYEQYF	TGTGCCACCAGCAGAGATCCGGGACAGACCTACGAGCAGTACTTC
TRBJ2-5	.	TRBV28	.	CASTPLTVETQYF	TGTGCCAGCACCCCTCTCACGGTGGAGACCCAGTACTTC
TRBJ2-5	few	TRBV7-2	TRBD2	CASSLKAGGPETQYF	TGTGCCAGCAGCTTAAAAGCGGGAGGCCCGGAGACCCAGTACTTC
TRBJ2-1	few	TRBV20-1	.	CSAMGHNEQFF	TGCAGTGCAATGGGGCACAATGAGCAGTTCTTC
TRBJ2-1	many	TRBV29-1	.	CSAPLLSFSSYNEQFF	TGCAGCGCCCCACTCCTTAGCTTCTCCTCCTACAATGAGCAGTTCTTC
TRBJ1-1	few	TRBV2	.	CASRASGQQYTEAFF	TGTGCCAGCAGAGCTAGCGGACAGCAATACACTGAAGCTTTCTTT
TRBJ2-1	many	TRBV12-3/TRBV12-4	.	CASSYGQSSYNEQFF	TGTGCCAGCAGTTACGGACAGAGCTCCTACAATGAGCAGTTCTTC
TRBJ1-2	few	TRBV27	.	CASSRDKFEYGYTF	TGTGCCAGCAGTAGGGACAAATTCGAGTATGGCTACACCTTC
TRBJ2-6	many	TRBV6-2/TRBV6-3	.	CATSVGGSGANVLTF	TGTGCCACCTCCGTAGGTGGATCTGGGGCCAACGTCCTGACTTTC
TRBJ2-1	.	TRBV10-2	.	CASSEGGTEQFF	TGCGCCAGCAGTGAGGGGGGGACGGAGCAGTTCTTC
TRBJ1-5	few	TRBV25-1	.	CASSGTRDGNQPQHF	TGTGCCAGCAGTGGAACCCGGGACGGAAATCAGCCCCAGCATTTT
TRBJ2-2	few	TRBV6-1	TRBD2	CASSKAGVNTGELFF	TGTGCCAGCAGCAAAGCGGGAGTGAACACCGGGGAGCTGTTTTTT
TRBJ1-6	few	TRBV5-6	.	CASSSYRAGRSPLHF	TGTGCCAGCAGCTCCTACCGAGCAGGGAGATCACCCCTCCACTTT
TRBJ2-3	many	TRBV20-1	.	CSARDLSGYRTDTQYF	TGCAGTGCTAGAGATTTGAGCGGGTACCGCACAGATACGCAGTATTTT
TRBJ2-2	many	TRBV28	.	CASSFPRRTNTGELFF	TGTGCCAGCAGTTTCCCCAGGAGAACGAACACCGGGGAGCTGTTTTTT
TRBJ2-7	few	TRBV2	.	CASRGRVVYEQYF	TGTGCCAGCAGGGGCCGCGTAGTATACGAGCAGTACTTC